This TCR beta chain was documented in a study of blood T cell repertoires in COVID-19 (dated by TCRdb to the early 2020s). General notes on the study: Samples from collaborators originated in the United States, Italy and Spain and spanned both the acute and convalescent phases of COVID-19. The material from the prospective study consisted of cDNA or gDNA derived from T cells, B-cell-depleted T cells, or PBMCs. The repertoires were released in a freely available public database intended as a resource for research on the immune response to SARS-CoV-2. The samples were drawn from two sources: the first 160 participants of the ongoing ImmuneRACE study, and about 1,300 subjects contributed by 6 global collaborators. Subjects who had been exposed to COVID-19, were actively infected with it, or had recovered from it provided the deeply sampled blood TCRbeta repertoires that made up the dataset. Where available, HLA class I and class II types were obtained from metadata supplied by the sample provider rather than from assay-based typing. Sample metadata almost always included a de-identified subject ID, COVID-19 status, age in years and sex.

Turning to this clone: The specificity of this receptor is unknown. Within one base of it there is no much larger clone, and no base qualities were kept.

The immunoSEQ Assay, a bias-controlled multiplex PCR, was used to amplify TCRbeta CDR3 regions from genomic DNA. On the authors' methods: Within the assay, amplification of reference gene primers was used to estimate how many nucleated cells each sample contained. Sequence reads were collapsed and filtered to measure the absolute abundance of every unique TCRbeta CDR3 rearrangement. Productive Simpson clonality was computed per sample as the square root of Simpson's diversity index over productive rearrangements. This immuneACCESS table, as held by TCRdb, lists in-frame sequences with V and J called but not all clones. Of the missing ones, under half trace to an unresolved V gene in checked studies; the others have no known cause. That table supplies the V and J calls and clone size; D and trimming were determined from the DNA. The sample has more than 90,000 clones on record, around 79% of them singletons. The top ten clonotypes cover 9.8% of the sample.

The collaborating institutions used their own protocols to collect whole blood in K2EDTA tubes. For TCRbeta analysis, collaborator samples were shipped as frozen whole blood, as isolated PBMCs, or as DNA extracted from either sample type. What the research found in general, with its limitations: Clinical and demographic metadata were provided uncurated, with the amount varying by source and participant.

Between the V and J ends, shortened by 1 base and 3 bases respectively, the junction contains 12 bases. Counted from cysteine to phenylalanine, this CDR3 has 15 amino acids. The sequence is cut down to CDR3 DNA, 45 bases in frame from base 1. In the germline V gene (reference sequence), CDR1 corresponds to MNHEY and CDR2 to SMNVEV. This receptor chain uses TRBV27 and TRBJ1-2, and possibly TRBD1, on 5 matching bases. The sample taken for sequencing was peripheral blood. The clonotype comes from a woman aged 80 or older with acute or convalescent COVID-19. CDR3 loop: CASSLLPGGDYGYTF. The DNA sequence follows: TGTGCCAGCAGTTTATTGCCGGGAGGGGACTATGGCTACACCTTC.